This entry lists 27 T cell receptor beta chains sequenced from one sample in a study of T cells in tumors after PD-1 blockade. The protocol was immunoSEQ multiplex PCR, while the TCRdb copy is restricted to in-frame clones and leaves out a portion. The sample has about 24,000 clones, 80% to 85% seen once. This material consisted of PBMCs, taken after anti-PD-1 treatment. All receptors come from a human donor with basal cell carcinoma.

This clone was recorded only once. The gene calls are TRBV19 and TRBJ2-3; D unclear. V was shortened by 4 bases and J by 0 bases, with 8 bases between the two germline ends. Germline V gene lookup returns CDR1 LNHDA and CDR2 SQIVND (reference sequence). This CDR3 region has 14 residues. The CDR3 reads CASSTSGSTDTQYF. As DNA, the CDR3 is TGTGCCAGTAGTACGTCTGGCAGCACAGATACGCAGTATTTT.

This chain joins TRBV5-1 and TRBJ2-1; possible D gene TRBD2, 6 bases. V dropped 4 bases and J dropped 5 bases, with 25 bases sitting between them. Germline-derived CDR1 and CDR2 are SGHRS and YFSETQ. The CDR3 has 18 amino acids. CDR3 sequence (DNA): TGCGCCAGCAGCGGATCCCCAACGACTAGTCTTAGCGACAATGAGCAGTTCTTC. This translates into CASSGSPTTSLSDNEQFF. Together with reference TRBV5-1 and TRBJ2-1, the CDR3 gives the full variable domain: KAGVTQTPRYLIKTRGQQVTLSCSPISGHRSVSWYQQTPGQGLQFLFEYFSETQRNKGNFPGRFSGRQFSNSRSEMNVSTLELGDSALYLCASSGSPTTSLSDNEQFFGPGTRLTVL.

V usage is TRBV18 and J usage is TRBJ1-1; TRBD1 might be the D (5 bases). Germline CDR1 KGHSH, CDR2 LQKENI. This CDR3 has 14 amino acids. The V end was cut by 3 bases, the J end by 2 bases, with 10 bases between. The CDR3 is CASSPSQGNTEAFF. As DNA, the CDR3 is TGTGCCAGCTCACCGTCCCAGGGAAACACTGAAGCTTTCTTT.

This chain uses TRBV19 with TRBJ1-6; D might be TRBD1 (6 bases). The germline CDR1 and CDR2 sequences are LNHDA and SQIVND (reference sequence). The germline V and J ends were trimmed by 3 bases and 5 bases, with 8 bases remaining between them. The CDR3 length is 14 residues. CDR3 in DNA: TGTGCCAGTAGTATCGGGACAAATAATTCACCCCTCCACTTT. It encodes CASSIGTNNSPLHF.

The chain joins TRBV19 to TRBJ1-1; D remains ambiguous. The CDR3 covers 14 residues. Trimming took off 10 bases at V and 5 bases at J, with 20 bases between the two ends. Germline CDR1 is LNHDA and CDR2 is SQIVND (reference sequence). CDR3 coding DNA: TGTGCCACAACCCCTACGACCCGTGGGACTGAAGCTTTCTTT. Its translation is CATTPTTRGTEAFF.

This rearrangement joins TRBV7-2 to TRBJ1-2, with 7 bases lining up with TRBD1. The CDR3 is 16 amino acids. CDR1 is SGHTA, CDR2 FQGNSA, per germline. Trimming took 5 bases from V and 2 from J; bases not matched to a gene: 11. CDR3 amino acids: CASSQARQGWNYGYTF. CDR3 bases: TGTGCCAGCAGCCAAGCCCGACAGGGCTGGAACTATGGCTACACCTTC.

The J gene is TRBJ1-5, the V gene TRBV2; D is unresolved. The V and J ends lost 3 bases and 0 bases respectively, with 9 bases between them. Germline lookup yields CDR1 SNHLY and CDR2 FYNNEI. The CDR3 is made up of 15 amino acids. The CDR3 DNA reads TGTGCCAGCAGTGATGTGTTATATAGCAATCAGCCCCAGCATTTT. Amino acid sequence: CASSDVLYSNQPQHF.

J is TRBJ1-5 and V is TRBV18, with D perhaps TRBD1 (5 bases). The CDR3 sequence is 16 residues long. V was pared by 3 bases and J by 1 base, with 13 bases between. Per germline, CDR1 KGHSH and CDR2 LQKENI. The CDR3 nucleotides read TGTGCCAGCTCACCCCCTGCAGGGACGAGCAATCAGCCCCAGCATTTT. Amino acids: CASSPPAGTSNQPQHF.

The chain links TRBV13 to TRBJ1-6, with TRBD1 as a possible D gene (6 bases). From germline, CDR1 is PRHDT and CDR2 FYEKMQ (reference sequence). The CDR3 has 14 amino acids. The germline V and J ends were trimmed by 5 bases and 7 bases, with 12 bases remaining between them. The CDR3 DNA sequence: TGTGCCAGCAGCACGACCAGGGGAAATTCACCCCTCCACTTT. As protein: CASSTTRGNSPLHF.

This clone came up a few times. The CDR3 loop reads CAWSVLGTDNNEQFF. The CDR3 DNA follows: TGTGCCTGGAGTGTACTCGGGACAGACAACAATGAGCAGTTCTTC. The chain is built from TRBV30 and TRBJ2-1; 7 bases align to TRBD1. CDR3 size: 15 residues. V dropped 0 bases and J dropped 5; count of bases not matched to a gene: 7. Germline CDR1 is GTSNPN and CDR2 is SVGIG (reference sequence). The full variable domain, completed using reference TRBV30 and TRBJ2-1, is SQTIHQWPATLVQPVGSPLSLECTVEGTSNPNLYWYRQAAGRGLQLLFYSVGIGQISSEVPQNLSASRPQDRQFILSSKKLLLSDSGFYLCAWSVLGTDNNEQFFGPGTRLTVL.

V gene TRBV10-2 combines with J gene TRBJ1-1; D unresolved. CDR3 length: 14 residues. Germline values: CDR1 WSHSY, CDR2 SAAADI. The V end was cut by 6 bases, the J end by 1 base, with 12 bases between. The CDR3 here is CASRMSIENTEAFF. CDR3 nucleotides: TGCGCCAGCAGGATGTCGATCGAGAACACTGAAGCTTTCTTT.

This chain uses TRBV12-5 with TRBJ2-1; D possibly corresponds to TRBD1 (6 bases). Per germline, CDR1 LGHNT and CDR2 FRNRAP. Trimming removed 5 bases at V and 4 bases at J, with 9 bases between. This CDR3 region has 13 residues. DNA of the CDR3: TGTGCTAGTGGTCTCAGGGGTTACAATGAGCAGTTCTTC. Residues: CASGLRGYNEQFF.

This rearrangement joins TRBV10-3 to TRBJ1-1, with D perhaps TRBD1 (6 bases). This CDR3 region has 12 residues. V was clipped by 6 bases and J by 6 bases, with 11 bases between them. Germline V gene data show CDR1 as ENHRY and CDR2 as SYGVKD. CDR3 amino acids: CAIRQQGSEAFF. CDR3 bases: TGTGCCATCAGGCAACAGGGTTCTGAAGCTTTCTTT.

This chain uses TRBV7-3 with TRBJ1-2, with a tentative D call TRBD1 (5 bases). Germline assignment: CDR1 SGHTA and CDR2 FQGTGA. The CDR3 totals 15 residues. V was trimmed by 0 bases and J by 7 bases, leaving 15 bases between them. The CDR3 loop is CASSLTGGAGIGYTF. As DNA, the CDR3 is TGTGCCAGCAGCTTAACGGGAGGGGCAGGGATTGGCTACACCTTC.

The J gene is TRBJ2-7, the V gene TRBV5-1; D gene unclear. Germline V CDR1 and CDR2: SGHRS, YFSETQ. Trimming cost V 0 bases and J 0 bases, with 13 bases left between them. CDR3 length: 16 residues. This CDR3 reads CASSLAAGETSYEQYF. The CDR3 DNA is TGCGCCAGCAGCTTGGCCGCCGGAGAGACCTCCTACGAGCAGTACTTC.

This chain connects TRBV18 to TRBJ2-5, with D perhaps assigned TRBD1 or TRBD2 (6 bases each). Per the germline V gene, CDR1 is KGHSH and CDR2 is LQKENI. Trimming pared 1 base from V and 5 bases from J, leaving 11 bases between. The CDR3 loop spans 14 amino acids. The CDR3 loop is CASSPQGGFETQYF. The CDR3 DNA reads TGTGCCAGCTCACCACAGGGGGGATTCGAGACCCAGTACTTC.

CDR3 sequence reads: CATSREAGTGKETQYF. CDR3 nucleotides: TGTGCCACCAGCAGAGAGGCCGGGACAGGGAAAGAGACCCAGTACTTC. The gene calls are TRBV15 and TRBJ2-5, with 9 bases lining up with TRBD1. This CDR3 contains 16 residues. Germline values: CDR1 LNHNV, CDR2 YYDKDF (reference sequence). V was pared by 0 bases and J by 3 bases, with 5 bases of the junction left unmatched.

The CDR3 spells CASSYSGIDRQETQYF. CDR3 DNA: TGTGCCAGCAGTTACTCAGGCATAGACAGGCAAGAGACCCAGTACTTC. The rearrangement joins TRBV6-5 to TRBJ2-5; possible D gene TRBD1, 6 bases. V lost 0 bases and J lost 2, with 13 bases in between. This CDR3 is 16 amino acids long. The germline V gene has CDR1 MNHEY and CDR2 SVGAGI.

This rearrangement joins TRBV30 to TRBJ1-5, with a tentative D call TRBD1 (6 bases). V was cut by 3 bases and J by 5 bases, with 20 bases left in between. The germline CDR1 and CDR2 sequences are GTSNPN and SVGIG (reference sequence). There are 16 residues in the CDR3. CDR3 nucleotides: TGTGCCTGGAGCGTCCCCGACAGGACCTTTGATCAGCCCCAGCATTTT. Its protein is CAWSVPDRTFDQPQHF.

CDR3 DNA: TGTGCCAGCAGCTTAAGTCACAGCAATCAGCCCCAGCATTTT. Protein: CASSLSHSNQPQHF. The chain recombines TRBV7-9 with TRBJ1-5; D uncertain. Trimming took 2 bases from V and 1 from J, leaving 6 bases between them. CDR1 and CDR2 (germline): SEHNR, FQNEAQ (reference sequence). This CDR3 spans 14 amino acids.

The chain links TRBV5-8 to TRBJ2-5, with D possibly matching TRBD1 (6 bases). This CDR3 is built from 14 residues. The ends were cut back, 5 bases at V and 4 bases at J, with 15 bases in the middle. Looked up from germline, CDR1 is SGHTS and CDR2 is YDEGEE. DNA of the CDR3: TGTGCCAGCAGGATGACAGGTGGGGTAGAGACCCAGTACTTC. Its translation: CASRMTGGVETQYF.

This CDR3 reads CASSKSTGDTKNIQYF. The CDR3 DNA follows: TGTGCCAGCAGCAAATCTACCGGGGACACTAAAAACATTCAGTACTTC. The chain carries TRBV21-1 and TRBJ2-4; TRBD1, as called in the table, went unchecked against the DNA. TRBV21-1 is flagged as a pseudogene. This CDR3 has 16 amino acids.

This chain uses TRBV3-1 (or the pseudogene TRBV3-2) with TRBJ2-1; TRBD2 matches 12 bases. CDR3 length equals 19 residues. The germline V gene encodes CDR1 LGHDT and CDR2 YNNKEL (reference sequence). The J segment lost 3 bases and the V segment lost 1 base, leaving 10 bases of the junction unmatched. CDR3 in amino acids: CASSQVGLAGGKNYNEQFF. The CDR3 bases are TGTGCCAGCAGCCAAGTTGGCCTAGCGGGGGGGAAAAACTACAATGAGCAGTTCTTC.

The chain links TRBV7-8 to TRBJ2-1; 8 positions match TRBD2. The CDR3 loop spans 16 amino acids. V shed 0 bases, J shed 9 bases, and the junction held 10 bases outside the gene matches. Per the germline V gene, CDR1 is SGHVS and CDR2 is FQNEAQ. Written as DNA, the CDR3 is TGTGCCAGCAGCTTAGCGCTGGGCGGGGGGCATAGTGAGCAGTTCTTC. Residues: CASSLALGGGHSEQFF.

The rearrangement joins TRBV30 to TRBJ2-6, with a possible D match to TRBD2 (7 bases). CDR1 is GTSNPN, CDR2 SVGIG, per germline (reference sequence). V was cut by 5 bases and J by 4 bases, with 15 bases left in between. The CDR3 is made up of 15 amino acids. The CDR3 DNA reads as TGTGCCTGGCGTAGGGGGGGGAAGGGGGCCAACGTCCTGACTTTC. Translated, it gives CAWRRGGKGANVLTF.

Only a few counts were recorded for this clone. The chain employs TRBV6-5 and TRBJ1-3; 8 bases align to TRBD1. The CDR3 is 16 residues long. J was trimmed by 1 base and V by 2 bases; bases with no gene match: 4. Per the germline V gene, CDR1 is MNHEY and CDR2 is SVGAGI. CDR3 amino acids: CASSYGTGRSGNTIYF. The CDR3, as DNA: TGTGCCAGCAGTTACGGGACAGGACGATCTGGAAACACCATATATTTT.

J is TRBJ2-2 and V is TRBV18, with 14 bases lining up with TRBD2. Germline loops: CDR1 KGHSH, CDR2 LQKENI. With 5 bases clipped from V and 3 bases from J, the junction kept 5 bases outside the gene matches. This CDR3 is 17 amino acids long. The DNA for the CDR3 is TGTGCCAGCTCAGGGACTAGCGGGGGCCGAGACACCGGGGAGCTGTTTTTT. Its translation is CASSGTSGGRDTGELFF.